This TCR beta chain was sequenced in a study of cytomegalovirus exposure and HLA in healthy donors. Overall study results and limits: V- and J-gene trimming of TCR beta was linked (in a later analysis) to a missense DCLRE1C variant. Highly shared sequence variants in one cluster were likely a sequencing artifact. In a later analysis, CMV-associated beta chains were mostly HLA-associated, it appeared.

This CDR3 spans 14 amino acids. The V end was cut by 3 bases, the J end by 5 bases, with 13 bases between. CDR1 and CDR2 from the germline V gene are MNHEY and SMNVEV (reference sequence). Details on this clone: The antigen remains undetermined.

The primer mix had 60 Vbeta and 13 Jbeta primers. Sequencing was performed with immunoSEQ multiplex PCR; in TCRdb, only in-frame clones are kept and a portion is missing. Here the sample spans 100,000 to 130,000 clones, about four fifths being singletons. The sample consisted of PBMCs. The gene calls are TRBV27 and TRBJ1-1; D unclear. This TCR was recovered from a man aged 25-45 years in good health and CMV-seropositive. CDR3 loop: CASSLERRGTEAFF. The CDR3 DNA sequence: TGTGCCAGCAGTTTGGAAAGACGAGGGACTGAAGCTTTCTTT.